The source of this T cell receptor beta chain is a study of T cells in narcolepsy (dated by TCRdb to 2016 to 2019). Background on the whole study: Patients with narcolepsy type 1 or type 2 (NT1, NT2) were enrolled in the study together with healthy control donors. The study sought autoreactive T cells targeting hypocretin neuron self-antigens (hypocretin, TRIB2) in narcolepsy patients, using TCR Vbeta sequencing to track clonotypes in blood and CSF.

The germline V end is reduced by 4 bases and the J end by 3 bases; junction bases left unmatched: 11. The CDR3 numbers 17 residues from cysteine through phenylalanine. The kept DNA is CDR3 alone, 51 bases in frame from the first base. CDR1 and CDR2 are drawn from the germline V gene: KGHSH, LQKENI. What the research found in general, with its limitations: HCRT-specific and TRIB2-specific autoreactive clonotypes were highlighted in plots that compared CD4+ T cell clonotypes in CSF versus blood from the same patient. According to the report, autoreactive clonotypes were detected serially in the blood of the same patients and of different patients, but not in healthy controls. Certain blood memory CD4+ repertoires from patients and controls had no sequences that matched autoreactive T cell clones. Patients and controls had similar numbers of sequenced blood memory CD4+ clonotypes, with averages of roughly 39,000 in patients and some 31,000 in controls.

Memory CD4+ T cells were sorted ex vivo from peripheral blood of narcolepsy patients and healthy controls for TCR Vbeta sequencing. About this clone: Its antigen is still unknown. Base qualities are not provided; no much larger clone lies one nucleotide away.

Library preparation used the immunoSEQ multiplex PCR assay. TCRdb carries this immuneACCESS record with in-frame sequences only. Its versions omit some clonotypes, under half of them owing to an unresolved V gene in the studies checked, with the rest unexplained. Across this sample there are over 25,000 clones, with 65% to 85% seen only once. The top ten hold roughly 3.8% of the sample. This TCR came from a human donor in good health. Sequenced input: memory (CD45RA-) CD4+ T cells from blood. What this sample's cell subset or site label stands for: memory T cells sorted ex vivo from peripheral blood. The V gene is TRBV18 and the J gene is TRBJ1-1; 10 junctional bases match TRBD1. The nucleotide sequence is TGTGCCAGCTCACGAGGAGGCGCCGGGACAGGGGACACTGAAGCTTTCTTT. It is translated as CASSRGGAGTGDTEAFF.